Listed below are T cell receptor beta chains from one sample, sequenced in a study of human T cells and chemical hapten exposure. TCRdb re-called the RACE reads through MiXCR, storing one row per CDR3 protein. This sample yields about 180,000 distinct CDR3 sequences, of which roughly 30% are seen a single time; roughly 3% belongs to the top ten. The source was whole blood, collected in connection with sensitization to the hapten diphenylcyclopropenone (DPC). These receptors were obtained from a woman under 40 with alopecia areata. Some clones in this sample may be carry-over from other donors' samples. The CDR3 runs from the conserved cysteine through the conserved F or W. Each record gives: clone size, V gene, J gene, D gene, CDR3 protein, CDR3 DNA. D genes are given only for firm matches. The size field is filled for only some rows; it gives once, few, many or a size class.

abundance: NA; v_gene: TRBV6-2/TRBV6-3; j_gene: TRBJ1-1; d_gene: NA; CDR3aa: CASSYGIGYTEAFF; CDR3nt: TGTGCCAGCAGTTACGGGATCGGGTACACTGAAGCTTTCTTT
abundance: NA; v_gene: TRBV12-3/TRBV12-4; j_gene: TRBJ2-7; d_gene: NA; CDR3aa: CASSLGKSYEQYF; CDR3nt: TGTGCCAGCAGTTTAGGTAAATCCTACGAGCAGTACTTC
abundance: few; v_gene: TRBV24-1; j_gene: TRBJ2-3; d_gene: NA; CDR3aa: CATSVASGSTDTQYF; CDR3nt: TGTGCCACCAGTGTCGCCAGCGGGAGCACAGATACGCAGTATTTT
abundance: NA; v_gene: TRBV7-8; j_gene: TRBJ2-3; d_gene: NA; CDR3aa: CASSPGASSTDTQYF; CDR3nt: TGTGCCAGCAGCCCCGGGGCCTCTTCCACAGATACGCAGTATTTT
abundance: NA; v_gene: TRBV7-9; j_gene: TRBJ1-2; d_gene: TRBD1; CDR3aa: CASSLVGDSLYGYTF; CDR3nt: TGTGCCAGCAGCTTAGTAGGGGACAGCCTATATGGCTACACCTTC
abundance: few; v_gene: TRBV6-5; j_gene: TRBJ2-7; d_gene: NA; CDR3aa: CASSFGVSAYEQYF; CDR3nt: TGTGCCAGCAGTTTTGGGGTCTCGGCCTACGAGCAGTACTTC
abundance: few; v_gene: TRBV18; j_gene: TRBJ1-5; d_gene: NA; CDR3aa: CASSPGRNQPQHF; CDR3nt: TGTGCCAGCTCACCGGGCCGTAATCAGCCCCAGCATTTT
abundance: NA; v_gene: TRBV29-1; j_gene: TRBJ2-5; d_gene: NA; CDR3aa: CSVETRIETQYF; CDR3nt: TGCAGCGTTGAGACTAGGATTGAGACCCAGTACTTC
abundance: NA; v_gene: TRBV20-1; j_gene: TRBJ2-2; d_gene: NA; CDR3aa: CSARLAFNTGELFF; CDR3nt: TGCAGTGCTAGACTAGCGTTCAACACCGGGGAGCTGTTTTTT
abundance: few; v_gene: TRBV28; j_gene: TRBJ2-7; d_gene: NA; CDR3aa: CASSLRVSYEQYF; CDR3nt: TGTGCCAGCAGTCTCAGAGTCTCCTACGAGCAGTACTTC
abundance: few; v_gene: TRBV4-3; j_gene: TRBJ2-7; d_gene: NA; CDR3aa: CASSQEGLAIYEQYF; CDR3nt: TGCGCCAGCAGCCAAGAGGGGCTAGCTATCTACGAGCAGTACTTC
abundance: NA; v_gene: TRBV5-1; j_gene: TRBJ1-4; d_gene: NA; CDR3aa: CASSLTAGPSEKLFF; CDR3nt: TGCGCCAGCAGCCTTACGGCGGGGCCAAGTGAAAAACTGTTTTTT
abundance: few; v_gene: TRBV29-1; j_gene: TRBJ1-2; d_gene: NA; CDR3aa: CSGGSDGYTF; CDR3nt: TGCAGCGGGGGGTCGGATGGCTACACCTTC
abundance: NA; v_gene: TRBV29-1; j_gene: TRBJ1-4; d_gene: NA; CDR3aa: CSVRGNEKLFF; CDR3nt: TGCAGCGTTCGGGGGAACGAAAAACTGTTTTTT
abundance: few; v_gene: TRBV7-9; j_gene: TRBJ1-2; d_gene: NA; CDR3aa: CASSPPNENGYTF; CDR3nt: TGTGCCAGCAGCCCCCCGAACGAAAATGGCTACACCTTC
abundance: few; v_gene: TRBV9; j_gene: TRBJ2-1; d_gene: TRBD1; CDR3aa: CASSARTGTYNEQFF; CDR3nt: TGTGCCAGCAGCGCCCGGACAGGAACCTACAATGAGCAGTTCTTC
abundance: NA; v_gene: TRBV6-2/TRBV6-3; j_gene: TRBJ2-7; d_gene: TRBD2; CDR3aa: CASKKDGGGEQYF; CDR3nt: TGTGCCAGCAAAAAAGACGGGGGGGGTGAGCAGTACTTC
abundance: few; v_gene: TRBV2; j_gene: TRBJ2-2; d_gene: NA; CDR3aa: CASSEDRGLTGELFF; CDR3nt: TGTGCCAGCAGTGAGGACCGGGGGCTAACCGGGGAGCTGTTTTTT
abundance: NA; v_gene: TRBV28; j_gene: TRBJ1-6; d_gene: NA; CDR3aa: CASSSGNSPLHF; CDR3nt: TGTGCCAGCAGTTCAGGAAATTCACCCCTCCACTTT
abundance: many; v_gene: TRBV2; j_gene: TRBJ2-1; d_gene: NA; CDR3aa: CASSEKRNEQFF; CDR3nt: TGTGCCAGCAGTGAAAAAAGAAATGAGCAGTTCTTC
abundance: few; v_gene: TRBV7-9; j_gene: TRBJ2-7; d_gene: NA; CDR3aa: CASSLAGFDEQYF; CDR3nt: TGTGCCAGCAGCTTAGCAGGGTTTGACGAGCAGTACTTC
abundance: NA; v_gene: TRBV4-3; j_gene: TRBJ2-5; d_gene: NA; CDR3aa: CASSQQAGPQETQYF; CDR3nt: TGCGCCAGCAGCCAACAGGCTGGCCCTCAAGAGACCCAGTACTTC
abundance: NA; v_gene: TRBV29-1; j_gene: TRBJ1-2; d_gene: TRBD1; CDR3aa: CSVEGGTGLDRYGYTF; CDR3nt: TGCAGCGTTGAAGGGGGGACAGGGCTTGATCGCTATGGCTACACCTTC
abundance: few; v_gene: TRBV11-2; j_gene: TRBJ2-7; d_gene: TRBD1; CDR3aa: CASIRGSGTERTKQYF; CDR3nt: TGTGCCAGCATCAGGGGGTCCGGGACAGAACGTACGAAGCAGTACTTC
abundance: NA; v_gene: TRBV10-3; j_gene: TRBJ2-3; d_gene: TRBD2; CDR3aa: CAIKTASGGAADTQYF; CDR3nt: TGTGCCATCAAGACTGCTAGCGGGGGGGCAGCAGATACGCAGTATTTT
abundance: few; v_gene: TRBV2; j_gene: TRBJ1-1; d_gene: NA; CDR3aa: CASTEGRNTEAFF; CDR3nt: TGTGCCAGCACGGAGGGACGGAACACTGAAGCTTTCTTT
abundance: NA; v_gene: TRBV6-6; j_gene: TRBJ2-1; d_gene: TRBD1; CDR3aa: CASSTGTGIYNEQFF; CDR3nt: TGTGCCAGCAGTACCGGGACAGGGATCTACAATGAGCAGTTCTTC
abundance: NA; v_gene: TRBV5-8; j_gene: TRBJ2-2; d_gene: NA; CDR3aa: CASSLGGTTNTGELFF; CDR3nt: TGTGCCAGCAGCCTAGGGGGGACTACGAACACCGGGGAGCTGTTTTTT
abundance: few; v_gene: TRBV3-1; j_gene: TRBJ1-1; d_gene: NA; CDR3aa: CASSRIEHNTEAFF; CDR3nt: TGTGCCAGCAGCCGAATAGAGCATAACACTGAAGCTTTCTTT
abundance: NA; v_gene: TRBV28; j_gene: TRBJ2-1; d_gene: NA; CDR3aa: CASTTPGAGPYNEQFF; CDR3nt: TGTGCCAGCACCACGCCGGGGGCAGGGCCCTACAATGAGCAGTTCTTC
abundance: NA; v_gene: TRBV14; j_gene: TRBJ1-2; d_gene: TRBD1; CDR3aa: CASSQARTGNNYGYTF; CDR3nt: TGTGCCAGCAGCCAAGCGCGGACAGGGAACAACTATGGCTACACCTTC
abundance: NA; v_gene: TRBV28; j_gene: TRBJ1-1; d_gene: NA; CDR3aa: CASSKGGRPNTEAFF; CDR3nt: TGTGCCAGCAGTAAGGGGGGCAGGCCTAACACTGAAGCTTTCTTT